This T cell receptor beta chain was captured by sequencing in a study of shared T cell receptors in the human thymus. The table came from immunoSEQ multiplex PCR; TCRdb's copy has only in-frame clones and leaves some out. The sample has about 660,000 clones, more than 75% seen once. V gave up 6 bases and J gave up 4 bases; unmatched junction bases: 3. Per germline, CDR1 SGHVS and CDR2 FNYEAQ. The CDR3 length is 13 residues. This same sample was also taken into another study, of human thymus T cells. That source notes: Resections were taken during corrective heart surgery, and the thymus tissue came from these. Thymic as well as blood repertoires seemed to favor certain V and J genes unevenly. Highly overlapping thymic repertoires in unrelated individuals were reported by related research.

The chain combines TRBV7-6 with TRBJ2-5, with TRBD1 matching over 9 bases. The source is a boy younger than two with a congenital heart defect. The sample was thymocytes. The CDR3 reads CASSGTGRETQYF. In nucleotides, the CDR3 is TGTGCCAGCAGTGGGACAGGGAGAGAGACCCAGTACTTC.